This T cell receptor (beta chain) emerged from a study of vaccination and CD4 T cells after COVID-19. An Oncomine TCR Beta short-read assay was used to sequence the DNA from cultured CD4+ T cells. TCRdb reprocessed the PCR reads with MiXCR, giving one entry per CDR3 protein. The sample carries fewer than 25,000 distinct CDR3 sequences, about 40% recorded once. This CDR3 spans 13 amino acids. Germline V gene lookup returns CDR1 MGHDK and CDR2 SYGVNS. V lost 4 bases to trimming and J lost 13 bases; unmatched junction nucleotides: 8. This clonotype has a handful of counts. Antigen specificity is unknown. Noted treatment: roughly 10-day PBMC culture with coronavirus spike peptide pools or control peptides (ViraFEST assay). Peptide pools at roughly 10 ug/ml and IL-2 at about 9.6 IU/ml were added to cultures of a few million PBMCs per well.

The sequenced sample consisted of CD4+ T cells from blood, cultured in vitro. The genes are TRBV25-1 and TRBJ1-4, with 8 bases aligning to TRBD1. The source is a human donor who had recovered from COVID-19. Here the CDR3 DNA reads TGTGCCAGCAGTGCAAGGGACAGGTCGGCACTGTTTTTT. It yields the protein CASSARDRSALFF. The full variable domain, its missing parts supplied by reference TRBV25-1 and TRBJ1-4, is EADIYQTPRYLVIGTGKKITLECSQTMGHDKMYWYQQDPGMELHLIHYSYGVNSTEKGDLSSESTVSRIRTEHFPLTLESARPSHTSQYLCASSARDRSALFFGSGTQLSVL.